This entry lists 29 T cell receptor beta chains sequenced from one sample in a study of blood T cell repertoires in COVID-19. The assay was immunoSEQ multiplex PCR, and TCRdb's table has in-frame clones only and misses some. The profile covers around 200,000 clones, with over 80% appearing a single time and over 1% taken by the ten largest. The sequencing sample was made of peripheral blood. The receptors derive from a woman aged 30 to 39 with COVID-19, enrolled during active disease.

V is TRBV9 and J is TRBJ2-2; perhaps TRBD2 as D (7 bases). Trimming took off 3 bases at V and 5 bases at J, with 14 bases between the two ends. The CDR3 consists of 15 residues. The germline CDR1 and CDR2 sequences are SGDLS and YYNGEE. CDR3 bases: TGTGCCAGCAGCGAGGGGGGGTCTTATACCGGGGAGCTGTTTTTT. Protein sequence: CASSEGGSYTGELFF.

The V gene is TRBV7-6, the J gene TRBJ1-5; 9 positions agree with TRBD1. The CDR3 loop spans 15 amino acids. Germline trimming cut 1 base from V and 8 bases from J; bases unmatched to any gene: 6. CDR1 and CDR2 from the germline V gene are SGHVS and FNYEAQ. The CDR3 here is CASSLGTGEMEPQHF. CDR3 nucleotide sequence: TGTGCCAGCAGCTTAGGGACAGGGGAAATGGAGCCCCAGCATTTT.

The CDR3 DNA is TGTGCCAGCAGTTTTATGCAGGGAGGGTACGAGCAGTACTTC. It yields the protein CASSFMQGGYEQYF. The chain employs TRBV27 and TRBJ2-7; 7 nucleotides agree with TRBD2. Germline V gene sequence: CDR1 MNHEY, CDR2 SMNVEV (reference sequence). This CDR3 is 14 amino acids long. The V segment lost 3 bases and the J segment 4 bases; nucleotides outside the gene matches: 6.

The V gene is TRBV6-5, the J gene TRBJ2-5; possibly TRBD2 for D (6 bases). Trimming left V 5 bases short and J 4 bases short, with 14 bases between. The CDR3 spans 14 residues. The germline gives CDR1 MNHEY, CDR2 SVGAGI. CDR3 sequence reads: CASSPTPGGETQYF. In nucleotides, the CDR3 is TGTGCCAGCAGTCCGACCCCCGGGGGAGAGACCCAGTACTTC.

The J gene is TRBJ1-5, the V gene TRBV19; D is unresolved. CDR1 and CDR2 from the germline V gene are LNHDA and SQIVND (reference sequence). This CDR3 is built from 14 residues. Deletions cut 6 bases from V and 0 bases from J, with 9 bases between. CDR3 sequence (DNA): TGTGCCAGTAGAAGCCAATATAGCAATCAGCCCCAGCATTTT. Its translation: CASRSQYSNQPQHF.

This clone was seen just once. The chain links TRBV5-3 to TRBJ2-1; a weak D match, TRBD2 (5 bases). TRBV5-3 is classed as an ORF, of uncertain function. The ends were cut back, 1 base at V and 0 bases at J, with 14 bases in the middle. This CDR3 is built from 17 residues. DNA of the CDR3: TGTGCCAGAAGCTTGTGGGTCGCCGGGAACTCCTACAATGAGCAGTTCTTC. It is translated as CARSLWVAGNSYNEQFF.

This chain links TRBV7-9 with TRBJ1-1, with unresolved D. CDR1 is SEHNR and CDR2 is FQNEAQ in the germline V gene (reference sequence). V shed 0 bases and J shed 0 bases, with 14 bases lying between them. CDR3 length equals 17 residues. The CDR3 is CASSLAPPSYMNTEAFF. DNA for the CDR3: TGTGCCAGCAGCTTAGCCCCACCTTCGTACATGAACACTGAAGCTTTCTTT.

In nucleotides, the CDR3 is TGTGCCAGCAGCGTTCGGCACGGGAGGCTCGACAATGAGCAGTTCTTC. Translated, it gives CASSVRHGRLDNEQFF. The rearrangement uses TRBV7-9 and TRBJ2-1; 7 positions match TRBD2. Germline-derived CDR1 and CDR2 are SEHNR and FQNEAQ (reference sequence). The length of the CDR3 is 16 residues. After removal of 5 bases from V and 5 bases from J, the junction contained 12 bases not matched to a gene.

V usage is TRBV2 and J usage is TRBJ2-2; the match to TRBD2 covers 8 bases. This CDR3 is built from 17 residues. CDR1 and CDR2 from the germline V gene are SNHLY and FYNNEI. V gave up 10 bases and J gave up 1 base; unmatched junction bases: 14. This CDR3 reads CATPHGTGLGNTGELFF. The CDR3 DNA sequence: TGTGCCACCCCTCACGGGACGGGACTAGGGAACACCGGGGAGCTGTTTTTT.

CDR3 protein: CASSTGTGLYNEQFF. DNA for the CDR3: TGTGCCAGTAGTACCGGGACAGGGCTATACAATGAGCAGTTCTTC. The genes are TRBV19 and TRBJ2-1; 9 bases are a match to TRBD1. This CDR3 is 15 amino acids long. CDR1 is LNHDA and CDR2 is SQIVND in the germline V gene (reference sequence). V was pared by 4 bases and J by 4 bases, with 5 bases of the junction left unmatched.

V is TRBV27 and J is TRBJ1-5; unclear D gene. V shed 3 bases and J shed 4 bases, with 7 bases lying between them. The CDR3 sequence is 13 residues long. Germline V gene data show CDR1 as MNHEY and CDR2 as SMNVEV (reference sequence). The CDR3 here is CASSLSGNQPQHF. The CDR3 DNA reads TGTGCCAGCAGTTTGTCAGGTAATCAGCCCCAGCATTTT.

The rearrangement joins TRBV30 to TRBJ1-4; TRBD1 matches 8 bases. From germline, CDR1 is GTSNPN and CDR2 SVGIG (reference sequence). The CDR3 runs to 13 residues. Germline trimming cut 7 bases from V and 8 bases from J; bases unmatched to any gene: 9. The CDR3 loop reads CAYPDRAGEKLFF. Here the CDR3 DNA reads TGTGCCTACCCGGACAGGGCGGGCGAAAAACTGTTTTTT.

The chain couples TRBV6-5 to TRBJ2-7, with D perhaps TRBD1 (5 bases). Germline CDR1 MNHEY, CDR2 SVGAGI. CDR3 length: 14 amino acids. Deletions cut 6 bases from V and 0 bases from J, with 12 bases between. The chain's CDR3 is CASSFRQTSYEQYF. The CDR3 DNA reads TGTGCCAGCAGCTTTAGACAGACCTCCTACGAGCAGTACTTC.

This clone was seen only once. V usage is TRBV18 and J usage is TRBJ1-2; 7 bases fit TRBD1. Germline CDR1 KGHSH, CDR2 LQKENI. This CDR3 has 14 amino acids. V was clipped by 0 bases and J by 2 bases; unmatched bases: 0. The DNA for the CDR3 is TGTGCCAGCTCACCACCGGACAGGAACTATGGCTACACCTTC. This translates into CASSPPDRNYGYTF.

The V call is TRBV30, the J call TRBJ1-1, with no clear D. The CDR3 has 11 amino acids. The germline V gene encodes CDR1 GTSNPN and CDR2 SVGIG (reference sequence). V was pared by 5 bases and J by 0 bases, with 4 bases between. CDR3 protein: CAWLLNTEAFF. The CDR3 bases are TGTGCCTGGCTCCTGAACACTGAAGCTTTCTTT.

Here the CDR3 reads CASSVEGQGSETQYF. The CDR3 DNA reads as TGTGCCAGCAGCGTAGAGGGACAGGGCTCGGAGACCCAGTACTTC. This rearrangement joins TRBV9 to TRBJ2-5, with TRBD1 matching over 9 bases. Trimming took 0 bases from V and 5 from J; bases not matched to a gene: 5. CDR1 and CDR2 from the germline V gene are SGDLS and YYNGEE. This CDR3 is 15 amino acids long.

This chain uses TRBV9 with TRBJ2-3; 7 nucleotides line up with TRBD2. This CDR3 contains 15 residues. Unmatched junction bases numbered 9, after V lost 4 bases and J lost 4 bases. CDR1 SGDLS and CDR2 YYNGEE come from the germline V gene. For the CDR3, the DNA is TGTGCCAGCAGCCCGCGGACTAGGTTGTCAGATACGCAGTATTTT. It translates to CASSPRTRLSDTQYF.

The chain couples TRBV6-2 or TRBV6-3 to TRBJ2-2, with 10 bases fitting TRBD2. Trimming at V came to 4 bases and at J to 4 bases, leaving 6 bases not matched to a gene. Germline V gene sequence: CDR1 MNHEY, CDR2 SVGEGT. The CDR3 spans 16 residues. CDR3 nucleotide sequence: TGTGCCAGCAGTTCTAGAGCGGGAGGGGTCACCGGGGAGCTGTTTTTT. This translates into CASSSRAGGVTGELFF.

The chain carries TRBV5-1 and TRBJ2-3; TRBD1 aligns across 8 bases. The CDR3 is 17 residues long. CDR1 and CDR2 from the germline V gene are SGHRS and YFSETQ. V dropped 4 bases and J dropped 0; count of bases not matched to a gene: 10. CDR3 in DNA: TGCGCCAGCAGCGAAGGGACAGGCCAGACTAGCACAGATACGCAGTATTTT. This codes for CASSEGTGQTSTDTQYF.

V gene TRBV7-2 combines with J gene TRBJ2-3; D may be TRBD2 (5 bases). CDR1 and CDR2 (germline): SGHTA, FQGNSA. V was cut by 5 bases and J by 5 bases, with 14 bases left in between. The CDR3 length is 14 residues. The CDR3 sequence: CASSPGENGDTQYF. For the CDR3, the DNA is TGTGCCAGCAGCCCCGGGGAGAACGGAGATACGCAGTATTTT.

The chain links TRBV7-2 to TRBJ2-3; TRBD2 might be the D (7 bases). The CDR3 totals 17 residues. The germline gives CDR1 SGHTA, CDR2 FQGNSA. The V end was cut by 2 bases, the J end by 4 bases, with 19 bases between. In nucleotides, the CDR3 is TGTGCCAGCAGCTTACTGGTTAGGGGGGGGCCGTCAGATACGCAGTATTTT. As protein: CASSLLVRGGPSDTQYF.

The chain links TRBV2 to TRBJ2-7, with 7 bases identical to TRBD2. CDR3 size: 16 residues. Germline V gives CDR1 SNHLY, CDR2 FYNNEI. The ends lost 2 bases at V and 4 bases at J; junction bases unmatched: 11. The DNA for the CDR3 is TGTGCCAGCAGTGAACAAGGCGGGAGTGAAGGTTACGAGCAGTACTTC. Translating it yields CASSEQGGSEGYEQYF.

This clone came up a few times. V and J are TRBV9 and TRBJ2-5; TRBD1 might be the D (6 bases). Trimming pared 0 bases from V and 8 bases from J, leaving 14 bases between. CDR1 SGDLS and CDR2 YYNGEE come from the germline V gene. This CDR3 region has 14 residues. The CDR3 sequence: CASSVGSNRETQYF. CDR3 in DNA: TGTGCCAGCAGCGTAGGCTCAAACAGGGAAACCCAGTACTTC.

This clone has just one count. The chain uses TRBV6-6 and TRBJ1-1; D gene unclear. Germline values: CDR1 MNHNY, CDR2 SVGAGI (reference sequence). V dropped 9 bases and J dropped 6 bases, with 11 bases sitting between them. The CDR3 is made up of 11 amino acids. The CDR3 here is CASSPRAEAFF. For the CDR3, the DNA is TGTGCCAGTAGTCCCCGCGCTGAAGCTTTCTTT.

This sequence joins TRBV11-3 and TRBJ2-7, with TRBD2 matching over 8 bases. Per the germline V gene, CDR1 is SGHNT and CDR2 is YENEEA. The CDR3 covers 13 residues. V was clipped by 3 bases and J by 4 bases; unmatched bases: 2. The CDR3 nucleotides are TGTGCCAGCAGCTTCCGGGGGGGATACGAGCAGTACTTC. It encodes CASSFRGGYEQYF.

The chain combines TRBV7-2 with TRBJ2-1, with TRBD2 matching over 8 bases. The J segment lost 8 bases and the V segment lost 2 bases, leaving 5 bases of the junction unmatched. This CDR3 has 14 amino acids. Germline V gene sequence: CDR1 SGHTA, CDR2 FQGNSA. CDR3 nucleotides: TGTGCCAGCAGCTTATCGGGGGGGCCGGATGAGCAGTTCTTC. Translation: CASSLSGGPDEQFF.

The rearrangement links TRBV6-5 to TRBJ2-2; 7 bases map to TRBD1. Germline V lookup: CDR1 MNHEY, CDR2 SVGAGI. The CDR3 loop spans 15 amino acids. The V and J ends lost 6 bases and 3 bases, in that order; junction bases with no gene match: 7. CDR3 nucleotides: TGTGCCAGCAGGGAGACAGGGCGGCACACCGGGGAGCTGTTTTTT. It translates to CASRETGRHTGELFF.

The chain recombines TRBV3-1 (or the pseudogene TRBV3-2) with TRBJ1-3, with D possibly matching TRBD1 (5 bases). Trimming took off 7 bases at V and 0 bases at J, with 7 bases between the two ends. The germline V gene encodes CDR1 LGHDT and CDR2 YNNKEL (reference sequence). The CDR3 extends over 13 amino acids. The CDR3 sequence is CASKGYSGNTIYF. For the CDR3, the DNA is TGTGCCAGCAAGGGGTACTCTGGAAACACCATATATTTT.

This clone showed up just a few times. The chain joins TRBV6-2 or TRBV6-3 to TRBJ2-5; TRBD1 is a possible D gene (6 bases). This CDR3 has 14 amino acids. The V gene's germline CDR1 is MNHEY and CDR2 SVGEGT. V was clipped by 2 bases and J by 2 bases, with 9 bases between them. The CDR3: CASSYGGQQETQYF. In DNA, the CDR3 is TGTGCCAGCAGTTACGGAGGACAGCAAGAGACCCAGTACTTC.